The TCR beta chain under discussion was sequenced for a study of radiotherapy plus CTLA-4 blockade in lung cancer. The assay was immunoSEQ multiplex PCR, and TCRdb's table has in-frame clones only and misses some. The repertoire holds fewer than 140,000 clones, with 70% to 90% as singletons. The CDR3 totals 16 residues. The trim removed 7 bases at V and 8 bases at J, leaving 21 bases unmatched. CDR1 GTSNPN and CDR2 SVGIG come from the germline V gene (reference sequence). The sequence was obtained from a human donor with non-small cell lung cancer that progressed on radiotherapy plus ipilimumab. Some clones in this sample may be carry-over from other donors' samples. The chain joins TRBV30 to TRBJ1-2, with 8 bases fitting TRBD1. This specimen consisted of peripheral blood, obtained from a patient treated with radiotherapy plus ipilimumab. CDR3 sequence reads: CAFLAGQGLGGEGYTF. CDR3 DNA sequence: TGTGCCTTCCTAGCCGGACAGGGCCTAGGTGGGGAAGGCTACACCTTC.